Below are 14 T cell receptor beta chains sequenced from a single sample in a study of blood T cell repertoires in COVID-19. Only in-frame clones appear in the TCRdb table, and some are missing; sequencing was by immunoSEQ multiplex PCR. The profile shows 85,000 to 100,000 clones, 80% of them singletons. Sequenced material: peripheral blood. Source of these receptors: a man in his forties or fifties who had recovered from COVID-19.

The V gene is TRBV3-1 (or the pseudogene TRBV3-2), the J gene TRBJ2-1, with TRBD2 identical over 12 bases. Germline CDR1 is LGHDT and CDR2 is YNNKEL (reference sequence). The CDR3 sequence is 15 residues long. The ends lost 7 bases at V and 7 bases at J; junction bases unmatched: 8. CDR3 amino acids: CASKLAGGRSNEQFF. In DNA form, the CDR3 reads TGTGCCAGCAAACTAGCGGGAGGAAGGTCAAATGAGCAGTTCTTC.

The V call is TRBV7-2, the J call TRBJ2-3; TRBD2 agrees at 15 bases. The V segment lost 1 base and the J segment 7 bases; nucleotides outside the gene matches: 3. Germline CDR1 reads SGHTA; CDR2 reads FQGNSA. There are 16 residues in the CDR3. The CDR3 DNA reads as TGTGCCAGCAGCTTAGGGGGACTAGCGGGAGGAAATACGCAGTATTTT. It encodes CASSLGGLAGGNTQYF.

The CDR3 nucleotides read TGTGCCATCAGGGATGGGACTTCGGGGGACATTCAGTACTTC. Translating gives CAIRDGTSGDIQYF. This chain joins TRBV10-3 and TRBJ2-4, with D possibly matching TRBD2 (6 bases). The CDR3 contains 14 residues. From germline, CDR1 is ENHRY and CDR2 SYGVKD. V was cut by 6 bases and J by 8 bases, with 17 bases left in between.

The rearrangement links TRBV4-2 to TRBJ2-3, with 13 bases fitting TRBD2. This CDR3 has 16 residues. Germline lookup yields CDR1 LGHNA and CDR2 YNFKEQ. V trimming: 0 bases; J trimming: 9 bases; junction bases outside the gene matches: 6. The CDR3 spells CASSQDPGLAGPTQYF. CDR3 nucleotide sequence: TGTGCCAGCAGCCAAGATCCGGGACTAGCGGGACCCACGCAGTATTTT.

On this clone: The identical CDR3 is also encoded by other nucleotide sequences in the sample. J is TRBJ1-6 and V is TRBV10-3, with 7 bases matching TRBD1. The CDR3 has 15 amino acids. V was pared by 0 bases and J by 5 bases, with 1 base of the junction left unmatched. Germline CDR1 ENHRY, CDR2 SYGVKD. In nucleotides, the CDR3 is TGTGCCATCAGTGAGTCTGGGACAGATAATTCACCCCTCCACTTT. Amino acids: CAISESGTDNSPLHF.

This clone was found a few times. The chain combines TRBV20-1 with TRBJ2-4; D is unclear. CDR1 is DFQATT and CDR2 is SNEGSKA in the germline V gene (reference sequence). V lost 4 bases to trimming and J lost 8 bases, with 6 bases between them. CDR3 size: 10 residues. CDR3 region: CSANQDIQYF. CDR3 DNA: TGCAGTGCTAACCAGGACATTCAGTACTTC.

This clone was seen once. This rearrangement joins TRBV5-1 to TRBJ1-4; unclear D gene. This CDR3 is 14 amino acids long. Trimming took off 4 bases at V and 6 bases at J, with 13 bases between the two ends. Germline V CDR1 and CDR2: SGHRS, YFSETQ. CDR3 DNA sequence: TGCGCCAGCAGCCCATTGACACCAGATGAAAAACTGTTTTTT. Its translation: CASSPLTPDEKLFF.

CDR3 DNA sequence: TGTGCCAGCAACAGACAGGCTAAGAATTCACCCCTCCACTTT. Translating it yields CASNRQAKNSPLHF. The chain combines TRBV11-2 with TRBJ1-6; a possible D gene is TRBD1 (6 bases). There are 14 residues in the CDR3. V was shortened by 7 bases and J by 7 bases, with 14 bases between the two germline ends. Germline CDR1 reads SGHAT; CDR2 reads FQNNGV.

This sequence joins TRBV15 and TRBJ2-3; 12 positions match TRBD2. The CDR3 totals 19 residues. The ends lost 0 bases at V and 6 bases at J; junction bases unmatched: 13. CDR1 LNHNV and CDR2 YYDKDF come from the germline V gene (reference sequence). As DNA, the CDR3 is TGTGCCACCAGCAGAGATCAGGGACTAGCGGGTCCTGATTGGGATACGCAGTATTTT. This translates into CATSRDQGLAGPDWDTQYF. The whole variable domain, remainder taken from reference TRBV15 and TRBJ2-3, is DAMVIQNPRYQVTQFGKPVTLSCSQTLNHNVMYWYQQKSSQAPKLLFHYYDKDFNNEADTPDNFQSRRPNTSFCFLDIRSPGLGDTAMYLCATSRDQGLAGPDWDTQYFGPGTRLTVL.

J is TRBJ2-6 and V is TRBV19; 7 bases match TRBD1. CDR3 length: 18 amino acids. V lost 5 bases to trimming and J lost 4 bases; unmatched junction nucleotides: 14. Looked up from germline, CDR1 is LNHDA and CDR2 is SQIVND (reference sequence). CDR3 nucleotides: TGTGCCAGTAGTCTCTTATCGCCAGGGGGTTCAGGGGCCAACGTCCTGACTTTC. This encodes CASSLLSPGGSGANVLTF.

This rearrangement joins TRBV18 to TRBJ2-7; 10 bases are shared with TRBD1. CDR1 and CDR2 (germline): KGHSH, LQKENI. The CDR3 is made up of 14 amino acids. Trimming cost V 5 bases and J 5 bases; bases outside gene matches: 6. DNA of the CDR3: TGTGCCAGCTCATCCCGGGACAGGGGCCACGAGCAGTACTTC. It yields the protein CASSSRDRGHEQYF.

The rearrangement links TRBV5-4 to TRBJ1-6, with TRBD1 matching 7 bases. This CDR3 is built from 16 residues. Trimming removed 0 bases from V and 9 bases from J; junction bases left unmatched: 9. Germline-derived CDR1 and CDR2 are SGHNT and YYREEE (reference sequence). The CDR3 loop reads CASSLDIPTGTSPLHF. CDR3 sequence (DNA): TGTGCCAGCAGCTTGGATATCCCGACAGGGACTTCACCCCTCCACTTT.

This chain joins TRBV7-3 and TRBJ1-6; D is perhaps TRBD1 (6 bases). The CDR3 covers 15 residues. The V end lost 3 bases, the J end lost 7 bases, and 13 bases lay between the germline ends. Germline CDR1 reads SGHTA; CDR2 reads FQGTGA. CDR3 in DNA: TGTGCCAGCAGCTTTACAGGGTCCTGGAATTCACCCCTCCACTTT. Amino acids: CASSFTGSWNSPLHF.

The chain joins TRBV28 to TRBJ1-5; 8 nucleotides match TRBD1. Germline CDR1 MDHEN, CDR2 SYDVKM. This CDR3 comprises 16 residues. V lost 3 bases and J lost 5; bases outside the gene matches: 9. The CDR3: CASSFSTGVVYQPQHF. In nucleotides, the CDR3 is TGTGCCAGCAGTTTCTCGACAGGGGTTGTGTATCAGCCCCAGCATTTT.